These T cell receptor beta chains were read from a single sample in a study of blood T cell repertoires in COVID-19. TCRdb keeps only in-frame clones here, not all; method: immunoSEQ multiplex PCR. This sample has approximately 230,000 clones, with 86% found just once. Sample: peripheral blood. These receptors were collected from a man aged 25-40 years who had recovered from COVID-19. CDR3s include the opening cysteine and the closing phenylalanine or tryptophan. Fields, in order: V gene, J gene, D gene, CDR3 protein. D genes are given only for firm matches.

>TRBV5-1|TRBJ1-1|TRBD1
CASSLVETGEAFF
>TRBV5-1|TRBJ1-1|.
CASSVAGGNTEAFF
>TRBV4-2|TRBJ2-1|.
CASSQAGSDDNEQFF
>TRBV3-1/TRBV3-2|TRBJ1-5|.
CASSQDGGKSNQPQHF
>TRBV4-2|TRBJ1-3|.
CASAAGPRDTIYF
>TRBV20-1|TRBJ2-7|.
CSASSVPTGLAEQYF
>TRBV29-1|TRBJ1-5|.
CSVEDGSLGVRNQPQHF
>TRBV10-3|TRBJ1-2|.
CAISDPGQTYGYTF
>TRBV5-5|TRBJ1-2|.
CASSFLGENYGYTF
>TRBV7-6|TRBJ1-3|.
CASSLGASTMRDTIYF
>TRBV5-6|TRBJ2-7|.
CASSSRGHRLSYEQYF
>TRBV30|TRBJ2-3|.
CAWITGTGTDTQYF
>TRBV11-3|TRBJ2-7|TRBD1
CASSSTSDRGRYEQYF
>TRBV3-1/TRBV3-2|TRBJ2-1|.
CASSRGEPYNEQFF
>TRBV10-3|TRBJ1-6|TRBD1
CAISVLAGQGATGNSPLHF
>TRBV7-9|TRBJ2-4|.
CASSLVAELAKNIQYF
>TRBV5-6|TRBJ1-2|TRBD1
CASSLGTQGVQGYTF
>TRBV11-3|TRBJ2-6|TRBD2
CASSFTSGAGSGANVLTF
>TRBV21-1|TRBJ2-5|.
CASSKGYGLAGPETQYF
>TRBV5-1|TRBJ2-2|.
CASSSDRPNTGELFF
>TRBV3-1/TRBV3-2|TRBJ1-2|TRBD1
CASSPAGQGAANYGYTF
>TRBV7-9|TRBJ2-4|.
CASSLLAGIQYF
>TRBV5-1|TRBJ1-2|.
CASSVGVGGVHNYGYTF
>TRBV7-2|TRBJ2-5|.
CASSRGAQRGETQYF
>TRBV6-5|TRBJ1-2|TRBD1
CASMGRGDNYGYTF
>TRBV5-1|TRBJ2-7|.
CASSLTGGMFSYEQYF
>TRBV6-2/TRBV6-3|TRBJ2-2|.
CASSHPYLANPPNTGELFF
>TRBV5-5|TRBJ1-2|.
CASSLQGLLDGYTF
>TRBV29-1|TRBJ2-7|TRBD2
CSVDYTPGLAVYEQYF
>TRBV10-3|TRBJ2-1|TRBD2
CAISESSGGLYNEQFF
>TRBV20-1|TRBJ1-4|.
CSSEQGEKLFF
>TRBV7-2|TRBJ1-1|TRBD1
CASSSTWTGNEAFF
>TRBV6-2/TRBV6-3|TRBJ2-7|TRBD2
CASSRLAGDRGETYEQYF
>TRBV5-1|TRBJ2-7|.
CASSSRGLRYEQYF
>TRBV30|TRBJ2-1|.
CAWSERARDEQFF
>TRBV5-4|TRBJ2-3|TRBD2
CASSGGLAGTDTQYF
>TRBV6-2/TRBV6-3|TRBJ2-3|TRBD1
CASSRLGDSDTDTQYF
>TRBV5-1|TRBJ2-2|.
CASSLPGKTGELFF
>TRBV5-4|TRBJ2-2|.
CASSLAPPGRGTGELFF
>TRBV18|TRBJ2-7|TRBD1
CASSPPRTGAYEQYF
>TRBV10-1|TRBJ1-5|TRBD1
CASSRQGTQPQHF